This T cell receptor (beta chain) appears in the sequencing data of a study of monozygotic twins with inflammatory bowel disease. Study conclusions and caveats: Different T cell subtypes could not be distinguished.

Researchers collected 2 to 2.5 ml of blood per donor. Skipping T cell sorting, the study isolated total RNA directly from whole blood. In germline, CDR1 is SGHRS, CDR2 YFSETQ. This CDR3 has 16 residues. Generation of cDNA took place in eight separate reactions per sample. TCRdb reprocessed the 5' RACE reads, with one entry per CDR3 protein and no DNA. The table lists approximately 200,000 distinct CDR3 sequences. A remark on this clonotype: What it binds is not known.

The chain employs TRBV5-1 and TRBJ2-1; TCRdb calls TRBD1, which cannot be checked without DNA. The sequenced sample was blood. The source is a human donor with ulcerative colitis or Crohn's disease, or a healthy co-twin of an affected twin (not recorded which). CDR3 amino acids: CASDIGPGQGRDEQFF. The full variable domain, with the rest looked up from reference TRBV5-1 and TRBJ2-1, is KAGVTQTPRYLIKTRGQQVTLSCSPISGHRSVSWYQQTPGQGLQFLFEYFSETQRNKGNFPGRFSGRQFSNSRSEMNVSTLELGDSALYLCASDIGPGQGRDEQFFGPGTRLTVL.